These 24 T cell receptor beta chains share one sample of origin, sequenced in a study of T cell responses to AZD1222 COVID-19 vaccine. Repertoires were generated with immunoSEQ multiplex PCR, while TCRdb's copy carries only in-frame clones and drops some. The table has about 100,000 clones, approximately 90% seen once; the top ten hold 4.8%. Sequencing was performed on peripheral blood, taken 28 days after the second AZD1222 dose. The receptors derive from an adult who received the AZD1222 COVID-19 vaccine.

The chain employs TRBV10-2 and TRBJ1-2; a possible D gene is TRBD1 (6 bases). Germline CDR1 WSHSY, CDR2 SAAADI. The CDR3 runs 14 residues. The V gene lost 6 bases and the J gene lost 7 bases, with 18 bases spanning the gap. The CDR3: CASSPGWGALGYTF. CDR3 in DNA: TGCGCCAGCAGCCCTGGATGGGGGGCGCTTGGCTACACCTTC.

The rearrangement links TRBV7-6 to TRBJ1-5; D gene unclear. The CDR3 consists of 16 residues. CDR1 SGHVS and CDR2 FNYEAQ come from the germline V gene. Trimming removed 5 bases from V and 2 bases from J, with 16 bases in between. CDR3 sequence reads: CASSPRASPGNQPQHF. The CDR3 DNA is TGTGCCAGCAGCCCGAGGGCCTCCCCGGGCAATCAGCCCCAGCATTTT.

The rearrangement links TRBV19 to TRBJ1-2; possible D gene TRBD1, 6 bases. The germline CDR1 and CDR2 sequences are LNHDA and SQIVND (reference sequence). V lost 4 bases and J 4 bases, leaving 16 bases between the germline ends. The length of the CDR3 is 15 residues. This chain's CDR3 is CASSTGASTPYGYTF. CDR3 nucleotides: TGTGCCAGTAGTACGGGGGCCTCAACCCCCTATGGCTACACCTTC.

The chain is built from TRBV19 and TRBJ1-5; the match to TRBD1 covers 10 bases. This CDR3 has 16 residues. J gave up 7 bases and V 5 bases, and 11 bases lay outside the gene matches. CDR1 is LNHDA, CDR2 SQIVND, per germline (reference sequence). The DNA for the CDR3 is TGTGCCAGTAGTTCGCTGGACAGGGGGTCCGGGCAGCCCCAGCATTTT. It yields the protein CASSSLDRGSGQPQHF.

This chain joins TRBV2 and TRBJ1-6; D remains ambiguous. The CDR3 has 13 residues. Germline CDR1 SNHLY, CDR2 FYNNEI. V lost 7 bases to trimming and J lost 8 bases, with 12 bases between them. CDR3 bases: TGTGCCAGCAATGGACTTACCTATTCACCCCTCCACTTT. It specifies CASNGLTYSPLHF.

The rearrangement uses TRBV5-1 and TRBJ2-7, with 10 bases fitting TRBD2. Germline V CDR1 and CDR2: SGHRS, YFSETQ. The J segment lost 5 bases and the V segment lost 4 bases, leaving 6 bases of the junction unmatched. This CDR3 comprises 14 residues. CDR3 in DNA: TGCGCCAGCAGCCCGGGACTAGCGTCGCACGAGCAGTACTTC. As protein: CASSPGLASHEQYF.

V usage is TRBV11-2 and J usage is TRBJ2-5, with D unclear. The V end was cut by 3 bases, the J end by 1 base, with 6 bases between. Germline-derived CDR1 and CDR2 are SGHAT and FQNNGV. The length of the CDR3 is 13 residues. CDR3 in DNA: TGTGCCAGCAGCTTGGAGCGCCAAGAGACCCAGTACTTC. This encodes CASSLERQETQYF.

The chain employs TRBV5-4 and TRBJ2-1; perhaps TRBD2 as D (7 bases). Trimming left V 5 bases short and J 5 bases short, with 17 bases between. There are 15 residues in the CDR3. Germline lookup yields CDR1 SGHNT and CDR2 YYREEE (reference sequence). CDR3 in DNA: TGTGCCAGCAGACTGGGGGGGGCCGGGAACAATGAGCAGTTCTTC. Translated: CASRLGGAGNNEQFF.

J is TRBJ2-7 and V is TRBV7-9; a weak D match, TRBD2 (5 bases). Germline loops: CDR1 SEHNR, CDR2 FQNEAQ (reference sequence). Trimming stripped 1 base from V and 0 bases from J, with 7 bases between. The CDR3 covers 14 residues. CDR3: CASSLGRSSYEQYF. CDR3 DNA sequence: TGTGCCAGCAGCTTAGGGAGGAGCTCCTACGAGCAGTACTTC.

As to this clone: Germline is not matched at one junction end, which may reflect a read error. The chain has TRBV11-1 and TRBJ1-6; D perhaps matches TRBD1 (5 bases). CDR1 is SGHAT and CDR2 is FQDESV in the germline V gene (reference sequence). The CDR3 is 14 residues long. The CDR3 DNA reads TGTGCCAGCAGCTTTAGGACACCCCCTTCATCCCTCCACTTT. Translation: CASSFRTPPSSLHF.

This sequence joins TRBV11-2 and TRBJ1-6; D gene uncertain. The V end was cut by 1 base, the J end by 0 bases, with 13 bases between. The germline V gene has CDR1 SGHAT and CDR2 FQNNGV. The CDR3 covers 18 residues. CDR3 sequence (DNA): TGTGCCAGCAGCTTAGCTAGTCCCGTGAGCTCCTATAATTCACCCCTCCACTTT. This encodes CASSLASPVSSYNSPLHF.

This clone appeared a few times. The CDR3: CASSHRTGRETQYF. CDR3 nucleotide sequence: TGTGCCAGCAGCCATCGGACAGGGCGGGAGACCCAGTACTTC. The chain employs TRBV3-1 (or the pseudogene TRBV3-2) and TRBJ2-5; 8 nucleotides match TRBD1. This CDR3 has 14 residues. CDR1 LGHDT and CDR2 YNNKEL come from the germline V gene (reference sequence). The V segment lost 3 bases and the J segment 5 bases; nucleotides outside the gene matches: 5.

The DNA of the CDR3 is TGTGCCAGCAGTGTCCACAGGGGCGTCGACACTGAAGCTTTCTTT. Protein product: CASSVHRGVDTEAFF. This chain joins TRBV2 and TRBJ1-1, with 7 bases lining up with TRBD1. Germline lookup yields CDR1 SNHLY and CDR2 FYNNEI. The CDR3 length is 15 residues. Trimming at V came to 4 bases and at J to 3 bases, leaving 8 bases not matched to a gene.

A note on this clone: Other DNA sequences within the sample encode an identical CDR3. The rearrangement links TRBV12-3 or TRBV12-4 to TRBJ1-2; D not certain. The V gene lost 0 bases and the J gene lost 4 bases, with 6 bases spanning the gap. This CDR3 is 13 amino acids long. DNA of the CDR3: TGTGCCAGCAGTTTAGCAGGACCCTATGGCTACACCTTC. Its protein product is CASSLAGPYGYTF.

The CDR3 bases are TGTGCCAGCAGCTTATCGGTCCAGGGGCCGAACACCGGGGAGCTGTTTTTT. This translates into CASSLSVQGPNTGELFF. The V gene is TRBV7-8, the J gene TRBJ2-2; maybe TRBD1 (6 bases). Germline V gene lookup returns CDR1 SGHVS and CDR2 FQNEAQ. The CDR3 has 17 amino acids. Between the trimmed V and J ends, which lost 2 bases and 0 bases, there was a span of 13 bases.

The CDR3, as DNA: TGTGCCAGCAGTTACTCGGAACGGTCCTATGGCTACACCTTC. Amino acid sequence: CASSYSERSYGYTF. The V call is TRBV6-6, the J call TRBJ1-2; D ambiguous. This CDR3 region has 14 residues. V shed 0 bases and J shed 4 bases, with 9 bases lying between them. CDR1 is MNHNY, CDR2 SVGAGI, per germline (reference sequence).

The chain joins TRBV9 to TRBJ2-7, with 7 nucleotides matching TRBD1. Germline assignment: CDR1 SGDLS and CDR2 YYNGEE. V was pared by 2 bases and J by 0 bases, with 14 bases of the junction left unmatched. The CDR3 covers 18 residues. This chain's CDR3 is CASSVLTRGTESSYEQYF. The DNA for the CDR3 is TGTGCCAGCAGCGTTCTCACGAGGGGGACAGAGAGCTCCTACGAGCAGTACTTC.

V gene TRBV11-2 combines with J gene TRBJ2-2; D perhaps matches TRBD2 (6 bases). In germline, CDR1 is SGHAT, CDR2 FQNNGV. V lost 6 bases and J 8 bases, leaving 10 bases between the germline ends. This CDR3 has 12 amino acids. DNA of the CDR3: TGTGCCAGCAGACTCGGAGGGGGGGAGCTGTTTTTT. Residues: CASRLGGGELFF.

The V and J genes are TRBV29-1 and TRBJ1-1; D unresolved. CDR1 and CDR2 (germline): SQVTM, ANQGSEA. The CDR3 sequence is 13 residues long. V lost 6 bases and J lost 3, with 14 bases in between. CDR3 bases: TGCAGCGTCTCGGATCGGGGATACACTGAAGCTTTCTTT. It specifies CSVSDRGYTEAFF.

The gene calls are TRBV2 and TRBJ2-7; D possibly corresponds to TRBD1 (6 bases). This CDR3 has 13 amino acids. Germline V gene data show CDR1 as SNHLY and CDR2 as FYNNEI. Trimming cost V 8 bases and J 0 bases, with 11 bases left between them. The CDR3 here is CASGGPFSYEQYF. DNA of the CDR3: TGTGCCAGCGGGGGCCCTTTCTCCTACGAGCAGTACTTC.

The chain recombines TRBV10-3 with TRBJ2-7; D ambiguous. The ends were cut back, 9 bases at V and 0 bases at J, with 12 bases in the middle. The CDR3 loop spans 13 amino acids. The germline V gene encodes CDR1 ENHRY and CDR2 SYGVKD. The CDR3: CAIPGPNSYEQYF. CDR3 bases: TGTGCCATTCCGGGCCCCAACTCCTACGAGCAGTACTTC.

The V gene is TRBV29-1, the J gene TRBJ2-3; 9 bases map to TRBD1. CDR3 length: 12 amino acids. V lost 7 bases, J lost 4 bases, and 3 bases stayed unmatched. Germline CDR1 is SQVTM and CDR2 is ANQGSEA. The CDR3 sequence: CSGGQGPDTQYF. CDR3 in DNA: TGCAGCGGGGGACAGGGCCCAGATACGCAGTATTTT.

In its sample, this clone was seen a few times. DNA for the CDR3: TGTGCCAGCAGTCTTCATAGCAATCAGCCCCAGCATTTT. Amino acids: CASSLHSNQPQHF. The gene calls are TRBV6-2 or TRBV6-3 and TRBJ1-5; D gene unclear. CDR1 and CDR2 (germline): MNHEY, SVGEGT. V was clipped by 5 bases and J by 0 bases, with 5 bases between them. The CDR3 consists of 13 residues.

This sequence joins TRBV5-1 and TRBJ2-3; a possible D gene is TRBD1 (6 bases). V was shortened by 5 bases and J by 1 base, with 17 bases between the two germline ends. The germline CDR1 and CDR2 sequences are SGHRS and YFSETQ. The CDR3 sequence is 16 residues long. The CDR3 reads CASSPLPGDGTDTQYF. CDR3 DNA: TGCGCCAGCAGTCCGCTACCAGGGGATGGCACAGATACGCAGTATTTT.